The rows below give T cell receptor beta chains drawn from one sample of a study of cytomegalovirus exposure and HLA in healthy donors. TCRdb's copy holds only in-frame clones and misses some; the assay was immunoSEQ multiplex PCR. This table has under 200,000 clones, around 82% appearing once. Source material: PBMCs. These receptors all stem from a woman under 40 in good health and CMV-seropositive. The CDR3 runs from the conserved cysteine through the conserved F or W.

J gene	V gene	CDR3 protein
TRBJ1-1	TRBV6-1	CASSRKRLGGTEAFF
TRBJ1-2	TRBV4-1	CASSQVGRRGNGYTF
TRBJ1-1	TRBV6-1	CASRAGEMNTEAFF
TRBJ2-7	TRBV7-8	CASSLMGLPGTYEQYF
TRBJ1-1	TRBV28	CASISGGLGVGTEAFF
NA	TRBV9	CASSVETGGSYEQYF
TRBJ2-7	TRBV10-1	CASSRLTGDSYEQYF
TRBJ2-3	TRBV6-5	CACRTRLADTQYF
TRBJ2-6	TRBV6-5	CASSTQSGANVLTF
TRBJ2-1	TRBV10-3	CAISELEVNEQFF
TRBJ2-7	TRBV4-1	CASSQDKRSYEQYF
TRBJ1-4	TRBV5-1	CASSSGVGAAHEKLFF
TRBJ1-2	TRBV7-2	CASSLEPGSQGWGYTF
TRBJ2-7	TRBV30	CAWSVNRALEQYF
TRBJ2-7	TRBV2	CASRRDRVYEQYF
TRBJ2-1	TRBV19	CASSPRLTRPGLNEQFF
TRBJ1-1	TRBV4-1	CASSSRGGIEAFF
TRBJ2-2	TRBV10-1	CASSRANTGELFF
TRBJ2-3	TRBV2	CASRAQASGDTQYF
TRBJ2-2	TRBV4-2	CASSLPAGDTGELFF
TRBJ2-7	TRBV29-1	CSVPAGKAYEQYF
TRBJ2-7	TRBV7-8	CASSLAGGQTYEQYF
TRBJ1-1	TRBV25-1	CASSEYGVPEAFF
TRBJ1-2	TRBV5-6	CASSTGTAARGYTF
TRBJ2-2	TRBV27	CASSPLQRGWTGELFF
TRBJ2-3	TRBV30	CAWNLAVTDTQYF
TRBJ2-1	TRBV27	CASSLGTGGVNEQFF
TRBJ2-3	TRBV25-1	CASSDTGGRDTDTQYF
TRBJ2-3	TRBV2	CASSEGRGLADFKDTQYF
TRBJ2-7	TRBV5-6	CASSLVGGYEQYF
TRBJ2-5	TRBV5-1	CASSLSTPTRGIEETQYF
TRBJ2-7	TRBV5-1	CASSLLSGAYEQYF
TRBJ2-2	TRBV19	CASTEFGLAGVLSTGELFF
TRBJ1-1	TRBV28	CASSPDRGRHTEAFF
TRBJ1-2	TRBV29-1	CSVERQGFHGYTF
TRBJ2-5	TRBV10-3	CAISESGTSGRLRQETQYF
TRBJ2-5	TRBV4-1	CASSPDQIDREAQYF
TRBJ2-7	TRBV10-1	CASSEYRQGHYEQYF
TRBJ2-2	TRBV6-1	CASSPGTANTGELFF
NA	TRBV6-1	CASSEARAGGYEQYF
TRBJ2-3	TRBV5-4	CASSLSLETSTDTQYF
TRBJ2-7	TRBV6-5	CASTSPGQGVYEQYF
TRBJ2-1	TRBV9	CASNYVVGSEQLF
TRBJ1-5	TRBV28	CASSTTQGQPQHF
TRBJ1-2	TRBV4-1	CASSRETEKIGYTF
TRBJ1-1	TRBV5-8	CASSGQGYTEAFF
TRBJ1-1	TRBV7-2	CASSLSVNTEAFF
TRBJ2-1	TRBV29-1	CSVEEQDLGVEQFF
TRBJ2-1	TRBV27	CASTYQTPSGRGNEQFF
TRBJ2-7	TRBV11-2	CASSWSGSEQYF
TRBJ1-2	TRBV11-2	CASSLDLGTVLGGYTF
NA	TRBV28	CASSLTGTYEQYF
TRBJ2-5	TRBV9	CASSVISGSPLGETQYF
TRBJ2-7	TRBV4-1	CASSQEVRSSYEQYF
TRBJ2-3	TRBV19	CASSILSPDSPTDTQYF
TRBJ1-2	TRBV5-6	CASSLVDRGANYGYTF
TRBJ1-1	TRBV18	CASSISGRENTEAFF
TRBJ1-1	TRBV11-3	CASSLDVEGEAFF
TRBJ2-7	TRBV30	CAWSPSRTGITSEQYF